What follows describes a single T cell receptor beta chain. The repertoire was sequenced with immunoSEQ multiplex PCR; TCRdb's copy has only in-frame clones and lacks some. The top ten hold 16% of the sample, which has about 59,000 clones, over 75% seen once. These data are taken from a study of blood T cell repertoires in COVID-19. About the research overall: Samples representing acute and convalescent COVID-19 were sourced from the United States, Italy and Spain.

The CDR3 has 15 residues. Germline CDR1 is SGHRS and CDR2 is YFSETQ. Losses at the gene ends were 4 bases for V and 5 bases for J; bases not matched to a gene: 9. Sequenced material: peripheral blood. The genes are TRBV5-1 and TRBJ1-1, with 9 bases lining up with TRBD1. This sequence originates from a man at least 80 years old with acute or convalescent COVID-19. In DNA form, the CDR3 reads TGCGCCAGCAGCACTGCCGGGACAGGGAGGACTGAAGCTTTCTTT. Amino acid sequence: CASSTAGTGRTEAFF.